This T cell receptor (beta chain) was sequenced in a study of cytomegalovirus exposure and HLA in healthy donors. Overall study results and limits: Links to common viral pathogens appeared, in a later analysis, for several of the most significant clusters.

This clone was picked up one time. The antigen remains unidentified. Germline trimming cut 0 bases from V and 1 base from J; bases unmatched to any gene: 7. This CDR3 is 19 amino acids long. The germline V gene has CDR1 SGHAT and CDR2 FQNNGV. A multiplex PCR was run with 60 Vbeta primers and 13 Jbeta primers. The method was immunoSEQ multiplex PCR; TCRdb's version includes in-frame clones alone and lacks a portion of them. The table has 150,000 to 200,000 clones, more than 70% seen once. The clonotype comes from a woman between 40 and 50 years old in good health and CMV-seropositive. This rearrangement joins TRBV11-2 to TRBJ2-3, with TRBD2 matching over 13 bases. The sequenced sample consisted of PBMCs. DNA for the CDR3: TGTGCCAGCAGCTTAGATTACAGACTAGCGGGAGGCGGCACAGATACGCAGTATTTT. Residues: CASSLDYRLAGGGTDTQYF.